This TCR beta chain was profiled in a study of T-cell memory formation after mild COVID-19. Overall study: Clusters of TCRs were largely donor specific.

Study-level results: For second-wave clones that peaked at day 37, SARS-CoV-2 specificity went unverified. Pre-infection memory showed some responding clones, and this suggested that cross-reactive memory joined.

Of note for this clonotype: Its cognate antigen is unknown.

A 5'RACE reaction primed in the constant segment made cDNA libraries of TCR alpha and TCR beta, and these carried sample barcodes and UMIs. A single record per CDR3 protein comes from TCRdb applying MiXCR to the 5' RACE reads. Of about 110,000 distinct CDR3 sequences listed, roughly a sixth are singletons. Germline V CDR1 and CDR2: MNHNS, SASEGT. The junction had 7 bases not matched to a gene; V was cut back by 0 bases and J by 11 bases. This CDR3 contains 13 residues. J is TRBJ2-7 and V is TRBV6-1; TRBD1 agrees at 7 bases. The source of this sequence is a man aged 18 to 30 who had mild COVID-19 (a few samples of this study predate the infection). Cell type and time point are not known. The specimen sequenced was PBMCs or a T cell subset sorted from them (not recorded which). The CDR3 coding sequence is TGTGCCAGCAGTGAAGCGGGACAGCCCGAAAAGTACGTC. Protein sequence: CASSEAGQPEKYV.